This T cell receptor beta chain came from a study of blood T cell repertoires in COVID-19. Generated by immunoSEQ multiplex PCR, the TCRdb table keeps only in-frame clones and is missing some. This sample has 250,000 to 350,000 clones; approximately 92% occur once, and the top ten carry 1.1%. The CDR3 length is 13 residues. Deletions cut 2 bases from V and 2 bases from J, with 8 bases between. Germline values: CDR1 SGHRS, CDR2 YFSETQ. The clonotype originates from a young woman who had recovered from COVID-19. The sample consisted of PBMCs or T cells enriched from blood (not recorded which). The chain joins TRBV5-1 to TRBJ2-7, with TRBD2 as a possible D gene (6 bases). Here the CDR3 reads CASSFGGTYEQYF. The CDR3 DNA is TGCGCCAGCAGCTTTGGGGGGACCTACGAGCAGTACTTC.